The 24 T cell receptor beta chains given below trace back to one sample, sequenced in a study of T cell repertoires in cytomegalovirus infection. TCRdb re-analysed the reads in MiXCR, keeping a single row per CDR3 protein. This table has about a million distinct CDR3 sequences, under 40% appearing once. Antigen specificity for these receptors is unknown. This material consisted of cultured CD8+ T cells from PBMCs, taken from culture after CMV antigen stimulation. Receptors were obtained from a human donor in good health (CMV status not recorded). Some clones in this sample may be carry-over from other donors' samples.

This rearrangement joins TRBV19 to TRBJ2-3; TRBD1 aligns across 12 bases. The CDR3 is 16 amino acids. Germline loops: CDR1 LNHDA, CDR2 SQIVND (reference sequence). The V and J ends lost 1 base and 5 bases, in that order; junction bases with no gene match: 4. CDR3 bases: TGTGCCAGTAGTATAGTGGGACAGGGGGCTCTAGATACGCAGTATTTT. Amino acid sequence: CASSIVGQGALDTQYF.

V gene TRBV27 combines with J gene TRBJ2-3, with 12 bases that match TRBD2. With V trimmed by 5 bases and J by 8 bases, 8 bases remained unmatched. Germline V CDR1 and CDR2: MNHEY, SMNVEV (reference sequence). CDR3 length equals 15 residues. The CDR3 DNA follows: TGTGCCAGCAGTCCCCGGACTAGCGGGGAAAGTACGCAGTATTTT. This sequence encodes CASSPRTSGESTQYF.

This chain connects TRBV10-3 to TRBJ1-2; D is uncertain. Germline lookup yields CDR1 ENHRY and CDR2 SYGVKD. V was pared by 7 bases and J by 4 bases, with 16 bases between. This CDR3 has 14 residues. The CDR3 nucleotides are TGTGCCATCACTGTTGGCCAGACATCCTATGGCTACACCTTC. Residues: CAITVGQTSYGYTF.

CDR3 in amino acids: CASSSLRDRGYEQYF. DNA for the CDR3: TGTGCCAGCAGTTCCCTCCGGGACAGGGGCTACGAGCAGTACTTC. V usage is TRBV27 and J usage is TRBJ2-7; TRBD1 matches 10 bases. With V trimmed by 4 bases and J by 3 bases, 6 bases remained unmatched. The CDR3 has 15 residues. Germline values: CDR1 MNHEY, CDR2 SMNVEV (reference sequence).

This chain connects TRBV20-1 to TRBJ2-7, with a possible D match to TRBD2 (6 bases). The CDR3 is made up of 13 amino acids. Germline V gene data show CDR1 as DFQATT and CDR2 as SNEGSKA (reference sequence). The CDR3 DNA reads as TGCAGTGCTAGCGGAGGGAGCTCCCACGAGCAGTACGTC. Translating it yields CSASGGSSHEQYV.

CDR3 bases: TGTGCCAGCACCGGCGGGGGAGGTGGCGAGCAGTACTTC. It specifies CASTGGGGGEQYF. The chain combines TRBV27 with TRBJ2-7; the match to TRBD2 covers 7 bases. V dropped 7 bases and J dropped 6; count of bases not matched to a gene: 9. CDR1 and CDR2 from the germline V gene are MNHEY and SMNVEV (reference sequence). CDR3 length equals 13 residues.

The chain is built from TRBV5-4 and TRBJ2-5, with D possibly TRBD1 on 6 matching bases. V was trimmed by 0 bases and J by 5 bases, leaving 14 bases between them. This CDR3 has 15 residues. Germline loops: CDR1 SGHNT, CDR2 YYREEE (reference sequence). Here the CDR3 DNA reads TGTGCCAGCAGCTTGGCACAGGGCGTATCGGAGACCCAGTACTTC. It specifies CASSLAQGVSETQYF.

This clonotype showed up many times. The chain employs TRBV7-6 and TRBJ2-1; 10 nucleotides match TRBD2. From germline, CDR1 is SGHVS and CDR2 FNYEAQ. The CDR3 extends over 15 amino acids. The V and J ends lost 7 bases and 5 bases, in that order; junction bases with no gene match: 8. CDR3 sequence reads: CASTLTLAGHNEQFF. CDR3 nucleotide sequence: TGTGCCAGCACCCTTACACTAGCGGGGCACAATGAGCAGTTCTTC. The variable domain in full, completed from reference TRBV7-6 and TRBJ2-1, reads GAGVSQSPRYKVTKRGQDVALRCDPISGHVSLYWYRQALGQGPEFLTYFNYEAQQDKSGLPNDRFSAERPEGSISTLTIQRTEQRDSAMYRCASTLTLAGHNEQFFGPGTRLTVL.

The rearrangement links TRBV19 to TRBJ2-7; TRBD2 is a possible D gene (6 bases). V was trimmed by 4 bases and J by 2 bases, leaving 15 bases between them. The CDR3 contains 15 residues. CDR1 and CDR2 from the germline V gene are LNHDA and SQIVND (reference sequence). The CDR3 reads CASSNGDSHPYEQYF. The CDR3 DNA sequence: TGTGCCAGTAGTAACGGGGACTCCCATCCCTACGAGCAGTACTTC.

On this clonotype itself: A read error may explain this, as a much larger clone is one base away. The V and J genes are TRBV7-2 and TRBJ1-6; tentatively, D is TRBD1 (5 bases). The CDR3 has 15 amino acids. The germline V gene encodes CDR1 SGHTA and CDR2 FQGNSA. CDR3 amino acids: CASGLRWQGDSPLHF. The CDR3 coding sequence is TGTGCCAGCGGCTTAAGGTGGCAGGGAGACTCACCCCTCCACTTT.

The CDR3 nucleotides are TGTGCCAGCTCGCCCGTCAGAATCAATCGGGGCACTGAAGCTTTCTTT. Translated: CASSPVRINRGTEAFF. This chain uses TRBV19 with TRBJ1-1; no clear D. The CDR3 length is 16 residues. V was trimmed by 9 bases and J by 4 bases, leaving 24 bases between them. CDR1 is LNHDA and CDR2 is SQIVND in the germline V gene (reference sequence).

There are a few counts of this clonotype. V and J are TRBV28 and TRBJ2-4; 7 bases match TRBD2. The CDR3 covers 12 residues. J gave up 9 bases and V 4 bases, and 3 bases lay outside the gene matches. CDR1 and CDR2 from the germline V gene are MDHEN and SYDVKM. The CDR3 coding sequence is TGTGCCAGCAGTTGGGAGGGCCGCATTCAGTACTTC. Translation: CASSWEGRIQYF.

In its sample, this clonotype was seen a few times. V and J are TRBV27 and TRBJ1-1; D gene unclear. V lost 1 base and J 1 base, leaving 19 bases between the germline ends. The CDR3 has 18 residues. In germline, CDR1 is MNHEY, CDR2 SMNVEV (reference sequence). CDR3 residues: CASSLLTGNRFGNTEAFF. The CDR3 bases are TGTGCCAGCAGTTTATTAACTGGGAATCGTTTCGGGAACACTGAAGCTTTCTTT.

This clonotype has a handful of counts. V and J are TRBV10-3 and TRBJ1-1, with D maybe TRBD1 (6 bases). Germline V CDR1 and CDR2: ENHRY, SYGVKD. V was trimmed by 4 bases and J by 1 base, leaving 10 bases between them. The CDR3 has 14 amino acids. The CDR3 is CAISGTGRNTEAFF. CDR3 DNA: TGTGCCATCAGTGGTACAGGGAGGAACACTGAAGCTTTCTTT.

The V gene is TRBV27, the J gene TRBJ2-7; 10 bases are a match to TRBD1. From germline, CDR1 is MNHEY and CDR2 SMNVEV (reference sequence). This CDR3 region has 13 residues. V was pared by 8 bases and J by 2 bases, with 3 bases of the junction left unmatched. The CDR3 nucleotides are TGTGCCAGCGCCGGGACAGGGGCCTACGAGCAGTACTTC. Amino acids: CASAGTGAYEQYF.

This clonotype was observed a handful of times. J is TRBJ2-7 and V is TRBV5-8; D gene ambiguous. V lost 0 bases and J lost 3, with 7 bases in between. The CDR3 covers 13 residues. Germline V gene data show CDR1 as SGHTS and CDR2 as YDEGEE. The CDR3 loop is CASSLGLHYEQYV. Written as DNA, the CDR3 is TGTGCCAGCAGCTTGGGTCTACACTACGAGCAGTACGTC.

The rearrangement joins TRBV7-9 to TRBJ2-1; 8 nucleotides align to TRBD1. Per the germline V gene, CDR1 is SEHNR and CDR2 is FQNEAQ (reference sequence). This CDR3 spans 17 amino acids. J lost 1 base, V lost 4 bases, and 9 bases had no gene match. Here the CDR3 reads CASSWLPGQESYNEQFF. CDR3 sequence (DNA): TGTGCCAGCAGCTGGTTACCGGGACAGGAATCCTACAATGAGCAGTTCTTC.

The chain recombines TRBV6-1 with TRBJ2-2; D possibly matches TRBD1 or TRBD2 (6 bases each). Germline V gene lookup returns CDR1 MNHNS and CDR2 SASEGT. The CDR3 has 18 amino acids. The V end lost 5 bases, the J end lost 0 bases, and 19 bases lay between the germline ends. In DNA, the CDR3 is TGTGCCAGCAGTAAAAGGAGGGAGGACAGCCCGAACACCGGGGAGCTGTTTTTT. This codes for CASSKRREDSPNTGELFF.

Concerning this clonotype: At one end, the junction sequence differs from germline, possibly due to a read error. V usage is TRBV27 and J usage is TRBJ1-1; D gene unclear. The CDR3 loop spans 12 amino acids. Per germline, CDR1 MNHEY and CDR2 SMNVEV (reference sequence). The DNA of the CDR3 is TGTGCCGGCAGCGATGGTCCGAGAGAAGCTTTCTTT. Protein sequence: CAGSDGPREAFF.

The chain carries TRBV12-3 or TRBV12-4 and TRBJ2-5; possibly TRBD1 for D (6 bases). The CDR3 extends over 14 amino acids. Trimming pared 5 bases from V and 0 bases from J, leaving 10 bases between. The CDR3 DNA sequence: TGTGCCAGCAGTACAAGGGGGTACCAAGAGACCCAGTACTTC. This sequence encodes CASSTRGYQETQYF.

The chain recombines TRBV5-6 with TRBJ1-1; no clear D. The V and J ends lost 2 bases and 3 bases respectively, with 5 bases between them. CDR1 is SGHDT, CDR2 YYEEEE, per germline. The CDR3 totals 12 residues. CDR3 sequence reads: CASSLYDTEAFF. The CDR3 DNA is TGTGCCAGCAGCTTATACGACACTGAAGCTTTCTTT. The variable domain in full, completed from reference TRBV5-6 and TRBJ1-1, reads DAGVTQSPTHLIKTRGQQVTLRCSPKSGHDTVSWYQQALGQGPQFIFQYYEEEERQRGNFPDRFSGHQFPNYSSELNVNALLLGDSALYLCASSLYDTEAFFGQGTRLTVV.

V gene TRBV7-9 combines with J gene TRBJ1-1, with D uncertain. The CDR3 consists of 15 residues. With 3 bases removed from V and 8 bases from J, the gap between germline ends came to 19 bases. Germline loops: CDR1 SEHNR, CDR2 FQNEAQ (reference sequence). Here the CDR3 reads CASSLVVGAREEAFF. In DNA form, the CDR3 reads TGTGCCAGCAGCTTGGTCGTCGGTGCGAGGGAGGAAGCTTTCTTT.

CDR3 nucleotide sequence: TGTGCCAGCAGCTTAGGATTGGTTGTCCAGGGTGAGGGCTACGAGCAGTACTTC. It codes for CASSLGLVVQGEGYEQYF. V and J are TRBV13 and TRBJ2-7, with D perhaps being TRBD1 or TRBD2 (5 bases each). CDR1 and CDR2 from the germline V gene are PRHDT and FYEKMQ (reference sequence). CDR3 length: 18 amino acids. With 0 bases removed from V and 3 bases from J, the gap between germline ends came to 21 bases.

A remark on this clonotype: The CDR3 carries no conserved terminal phenylalanine or tryptophan, so it likely arises from a read error. The CDR3 coding sequence is TGTGCCATCAGTGAGGGAGGACAGGGGAAGAGGGAGCAGTACGAC. It translates to CAISEGGQGKREQYD. The rearrangement joins TRBV10-3 to TRBJ2-7; 9 bases agree with TRBD1. Germline loops: CDR1 ENHRY, CDR2 SYGVKD. With 2 bases clipped from V and 7 bases from J, the junction kept 9 bases outside the gene matches. The CDR3 covers 15 residues.